The present T cell receptor beta chain was sequenced within a study of blood T cell repertoires in COVID-19. Overall study: The origin of the acute and convalescent COVID-19 samples was the United States, Italy and Spain. The analysed material was cDNA or gDNA that came from T cells, B-cell-depleted T cells, or PBMCs.

In the original analysis: Researchers report that nucleated cell counts were estimated from reference gene primer amplification. TCRdb's table, derived via immunoSEQ multiplex PCR, lists solely in-frame clones and lacks some. V and J calls and clone size come straight from that table; D and trimming were deduced from the DNA. The sample gives 140,000 to 150,000 clones, roughly 88% of which show up once; roughly 10% is in the top ten. The CDR3 has 14 amino acids. The V gene's germline CDR1 is LGHNA and CDR2 YSLEER. The V and J ends lost 1 base and 9 bases respectively, with 13 bases between them. The specimen was peripheral blood. This TCR came from a man aged 55 to 70 with active or convalescent COVID-19. The chain recombines TRBV4-3 with TRBJ2-1, with D perhaps matching TRBD2 (5 bases). CDR3 sequence (DNA): TGCGCCAGCAGCCAAGTGGTTAGCGCGGGTGAGCAGTTCTTC. This sequence encodes CASSQVVSAGEQFF.